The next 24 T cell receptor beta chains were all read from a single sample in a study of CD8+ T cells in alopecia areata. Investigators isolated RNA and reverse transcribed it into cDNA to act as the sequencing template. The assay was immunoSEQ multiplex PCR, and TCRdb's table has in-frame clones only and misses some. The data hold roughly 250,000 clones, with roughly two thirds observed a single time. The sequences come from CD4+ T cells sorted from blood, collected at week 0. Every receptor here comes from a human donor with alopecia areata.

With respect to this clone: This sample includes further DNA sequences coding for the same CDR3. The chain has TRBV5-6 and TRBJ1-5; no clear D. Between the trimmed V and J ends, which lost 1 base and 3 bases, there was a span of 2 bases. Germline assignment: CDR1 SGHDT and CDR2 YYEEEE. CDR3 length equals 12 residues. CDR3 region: CASSLSNQPQHF. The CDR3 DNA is TGTGCCAGCAGCTTGTCCAATCAGCCCCAGCATTTT.

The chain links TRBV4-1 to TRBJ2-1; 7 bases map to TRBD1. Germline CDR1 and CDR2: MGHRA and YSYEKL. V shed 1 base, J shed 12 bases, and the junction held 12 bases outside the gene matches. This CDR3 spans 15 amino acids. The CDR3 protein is CASSQVDVQGYGQFF. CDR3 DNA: TGCGCCAGCAGCCAAGTTGACGTACAGGGGTATGGGCAGTTCTTC.

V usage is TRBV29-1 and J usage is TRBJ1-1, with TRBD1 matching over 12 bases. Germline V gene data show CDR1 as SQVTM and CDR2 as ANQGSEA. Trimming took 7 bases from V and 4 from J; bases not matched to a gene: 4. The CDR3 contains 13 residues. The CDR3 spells CSAMGQGATEAFF. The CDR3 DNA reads TGCAGCGCTATGGGACAGGGGGCCACTGAAGCTTTCTTT.

The CDR3 DNA reads TGCAGTGCTACGGGTGTTTACGGCTACACCTTC. This sequence encodes CSATGVYGYTF. The chain combines TRBV20-1 with TRBJ1-2, with D unclear. The CDR3 sequence is 11 residues long. Germline V gene data show CDR1 as DFQATT and CDR2 as SNEGSKA (reference sequence). V was pared by 4 bases and J by 8 bases, with 11 bases between.

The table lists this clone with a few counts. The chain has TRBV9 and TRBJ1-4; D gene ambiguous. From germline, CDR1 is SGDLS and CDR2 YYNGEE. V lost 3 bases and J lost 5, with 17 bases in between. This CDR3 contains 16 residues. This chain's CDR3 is CASSDLGSEHNEKLFF. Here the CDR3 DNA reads TGTGCCAGCAGCGACCTGGGGTCAGAGCACAATGAAAAACTGTTTTTT.

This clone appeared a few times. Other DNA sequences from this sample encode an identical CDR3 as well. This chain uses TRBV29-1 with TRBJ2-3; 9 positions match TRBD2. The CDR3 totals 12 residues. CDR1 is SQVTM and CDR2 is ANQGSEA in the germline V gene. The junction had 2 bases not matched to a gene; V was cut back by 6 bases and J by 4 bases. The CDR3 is CSVRGGADTQYF. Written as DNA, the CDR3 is TGCAGCGTCCGCGGGGGGGCAGATACGCAGTATTTT.

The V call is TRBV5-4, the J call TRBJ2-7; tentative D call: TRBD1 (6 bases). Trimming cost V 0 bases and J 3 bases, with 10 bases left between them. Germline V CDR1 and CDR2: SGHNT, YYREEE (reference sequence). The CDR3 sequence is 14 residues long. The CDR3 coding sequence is TGTGCCAGCAGCTTGGAACAGGGCCACTACGAGCAGTACTTC. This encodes CASSLEQGHYEQYF.

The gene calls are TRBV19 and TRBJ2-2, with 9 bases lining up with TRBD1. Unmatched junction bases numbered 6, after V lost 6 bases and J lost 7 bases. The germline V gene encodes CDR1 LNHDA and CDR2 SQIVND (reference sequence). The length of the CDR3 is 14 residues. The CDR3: CASRPGQGFGELFF. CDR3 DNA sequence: TGTGCCAGTAGGCCGGGACAGGGATTCGGGGAGCTGTTTTTT.

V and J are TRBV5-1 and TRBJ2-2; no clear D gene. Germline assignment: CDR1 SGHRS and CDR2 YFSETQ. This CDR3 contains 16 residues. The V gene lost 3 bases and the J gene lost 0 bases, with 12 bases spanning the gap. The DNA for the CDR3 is TGCGCCAGCAGCTCTCTCAGTGCTTCGAACACCGGGGAGCTGTTTTTT. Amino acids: CASSSLSASNTGELFF.

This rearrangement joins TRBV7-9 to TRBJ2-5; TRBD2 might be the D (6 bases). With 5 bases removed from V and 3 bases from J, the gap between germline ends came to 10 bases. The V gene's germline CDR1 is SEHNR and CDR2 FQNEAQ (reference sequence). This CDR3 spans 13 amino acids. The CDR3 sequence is CASSLLAEETQYF. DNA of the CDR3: TGTGCCAGCAGCCTATTAGCGGAAGAGACCCAGTACTTC.

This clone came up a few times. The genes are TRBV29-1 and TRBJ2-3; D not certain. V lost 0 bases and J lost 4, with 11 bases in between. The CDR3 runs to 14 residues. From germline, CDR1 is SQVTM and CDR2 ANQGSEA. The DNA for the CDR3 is TGCAGCGTTGAAGACGTCTTTAAGCCAGATACGCAGTATTTT. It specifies CSVEDVFKPDTQYF.

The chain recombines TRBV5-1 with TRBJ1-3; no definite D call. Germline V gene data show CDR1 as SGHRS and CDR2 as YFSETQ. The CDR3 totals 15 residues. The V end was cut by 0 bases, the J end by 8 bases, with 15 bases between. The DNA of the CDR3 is TGCGCCAGCAGCTTGGCCCCAGGCCGGGGAGACACCATATATTTT. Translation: CASSLAPGRGDTIYF.

The CDR3 DNA is TGTGCCACCTGCTTAGACAGGGGCAACAATGAGCAGTTCTTC. Translated: CATCLDRGNNEQFF. This sequence joins TRBV2 and TRBJ2-1; 8 bases map to TRBD1. Looked up from germline, CDR1 is SNHLY and CDR2 is FYNNEI. This CDR3 spans 14 amino acids. Germline trimming cut 10 bases from V and 5 bases from J; bases unmatched to any gene: 10.

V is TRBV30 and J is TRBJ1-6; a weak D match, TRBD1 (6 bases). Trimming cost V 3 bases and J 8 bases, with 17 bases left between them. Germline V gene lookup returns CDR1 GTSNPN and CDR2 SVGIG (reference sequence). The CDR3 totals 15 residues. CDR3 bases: TGTGCCTGGAGCCTCCCCCTGGGGGGGCATTCACCCCTCCACTTT. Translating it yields CAWSLPLGGHSPLHF.

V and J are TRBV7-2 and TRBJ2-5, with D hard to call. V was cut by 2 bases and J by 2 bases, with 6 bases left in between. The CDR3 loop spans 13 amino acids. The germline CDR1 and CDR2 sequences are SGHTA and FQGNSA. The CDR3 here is CASSLPNQETQYF. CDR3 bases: TGTGCCAGCAGCTTACCGAATCAAGAGACCCAGTACTTC.

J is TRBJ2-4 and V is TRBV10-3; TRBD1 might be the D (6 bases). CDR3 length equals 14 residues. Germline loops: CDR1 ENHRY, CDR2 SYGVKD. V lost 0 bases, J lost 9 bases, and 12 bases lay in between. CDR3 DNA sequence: TGTGCCATCAGTGAGTCGACTCAGGGGAGCATTCAGTACTTC. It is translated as CAISESTQGSIQYF.

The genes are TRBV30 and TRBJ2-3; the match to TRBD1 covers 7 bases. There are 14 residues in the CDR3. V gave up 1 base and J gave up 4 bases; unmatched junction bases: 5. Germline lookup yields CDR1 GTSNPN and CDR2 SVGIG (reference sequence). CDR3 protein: CAWSGEGGPDTQYF. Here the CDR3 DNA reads TGTGCCTGGAGTGGTGAAGGGGGCCCAGATACGCAGTATTTT.

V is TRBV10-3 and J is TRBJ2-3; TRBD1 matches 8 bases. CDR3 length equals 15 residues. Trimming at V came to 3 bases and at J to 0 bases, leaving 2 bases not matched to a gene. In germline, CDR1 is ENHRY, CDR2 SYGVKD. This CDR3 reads CAISDSGGSTDTQYF. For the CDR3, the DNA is TGTGCCATCAGTGATTCAGGGGGCAGCACAGATACGCAGTATTTT.

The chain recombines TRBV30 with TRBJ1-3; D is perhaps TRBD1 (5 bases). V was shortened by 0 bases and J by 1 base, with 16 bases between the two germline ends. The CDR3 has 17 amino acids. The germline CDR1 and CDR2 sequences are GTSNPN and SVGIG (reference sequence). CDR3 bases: TGTGCCTGGAGTGTAGTAGGCGGGGGTTCATCTGGAAACACCATATATTTT. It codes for CAWSVVGGGSSGNTIYF. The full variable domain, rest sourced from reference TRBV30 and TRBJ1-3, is SQTIHQWPATLVQPVGSPLSLECTVEGTSNPNLYWYRQAAGRGLQLLFYSVGIGQISSEVPQNLSASRPQDRQFILSSKKLLLSDSGFYLCAWSVVGGGSSGNTIYFGEGSWLTVV.

The CDR3 coding sequence is TGTGCCAGCAGCACAGGGGCAGGTGAAGCTTTCTTT. Its protein product is CASSTGAGEAFF. The rearrangement links TRBV7-6 to TRBJ1-1, with 7 bases lining up with TRBD1. The CDR3 loop spans 12 amino acids. Germline V gene data show CDR1 as SGHVS and CDR2 as FNYEAQ. The V segment lost 5 bases and the J segment 7 bases; nucleotides outside the gene matches: 4.

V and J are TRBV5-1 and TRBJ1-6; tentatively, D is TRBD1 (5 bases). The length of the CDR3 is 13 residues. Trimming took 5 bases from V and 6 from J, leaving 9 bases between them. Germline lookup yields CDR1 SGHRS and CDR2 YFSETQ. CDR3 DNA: TGCGCCAGCAGGACAGAGGGTAATTCACCCCTCCACTTT. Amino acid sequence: CASRTEGNSPLHF.

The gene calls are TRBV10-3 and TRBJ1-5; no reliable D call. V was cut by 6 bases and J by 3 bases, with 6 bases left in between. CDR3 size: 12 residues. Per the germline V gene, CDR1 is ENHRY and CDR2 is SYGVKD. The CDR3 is CAIRGPNQPQHF. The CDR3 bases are TGTGCCATCAGAGGGCCCAATCAGCCCCAGCATTTT.

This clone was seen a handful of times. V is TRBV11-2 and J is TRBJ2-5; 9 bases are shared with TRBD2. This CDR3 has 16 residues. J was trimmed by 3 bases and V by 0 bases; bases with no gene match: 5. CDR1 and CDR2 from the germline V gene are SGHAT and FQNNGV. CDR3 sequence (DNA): TGTGCCAGCAGCTTAGAGCGGGGGGGCCGAAAAGAGACCCAGTACTTC. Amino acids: CASSLERGGRKETQYF.

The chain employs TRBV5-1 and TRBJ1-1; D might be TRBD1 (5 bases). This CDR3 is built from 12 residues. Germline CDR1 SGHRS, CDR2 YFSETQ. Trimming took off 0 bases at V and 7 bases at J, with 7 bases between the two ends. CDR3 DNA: TGCGCCAGCAGCTTGGGACAGATTGAAGCTTTCTTT. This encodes CASSLGQIEAFF.